A single sample is the source of the 3 T cell receptor beta chains below, sequenced in a study of regulatory T cells in long-lasting Graves disease (dated by TCRdb to 2020 to 2022). The time point label corresponds to: newly diagnosed GD, antithyroid drugs for less than 3 months. RNA was extracted from PBMCs in TRIzol for both TCR sequencing and RNA sequencing. The library was made by multiplex PCR. The data were produced on an Illumina HiSeq 4000. To build TCR beta libraries, CDR3 regions were amplified by Arm-PCR using iRepertoire HTBI primers. TCRdb reprocessing: public reads trimmed at Q25 with fastp, clones called with MiXCR, in-frame beta chains kept. Records with the same CDR3 protein are collapsed into one entry carrying the most frequent genes and DNA. The sample records roughly 500,000 distinct CDR3 sequences, roughly 13% of which are singletons. The biggest ten clones account for more than 8.5% of the sample.

The sample also formed part of further work on T cells in Graves' hyperthyroidism and ophthalmopathy.

This material consisted of peripheral blood mononuclear cells (PBMCs), taken at new diagnosis, from a patient treated with antithyroid drugs. These receptor sequences come from a young man with Graves disease. Donor details come from another sample of the same person, matched by shared clones.

This clonotype was detected only once. The chain combines TRBV28 with TRBJ2-2, with D unclear. Per the germline V gene, CDR1 is MDHEN and CDR2 is SYDVKM. Trimming took 3 bases from V and 3 from J, leaving 11 bases between them. The CDR3 covers 15 residues. The CDR3: CASSLGSRDTGELFF. CDR3 sequence (DNA): TGTGCCAGCAGTTTGGGGTCAAGGGACACCGGGGAGCTGTTTTTT.

This clonotype was seen more than once but under ten times. The J gene is TRBJ1-3, the V gene TRBV7-2, with 8 bases matching TRBD1. Germline CDR1 is SGHTA and CDR2 is FQGNSA. With V trimmed by 5 bases and J by 1 base, 4 bases remained unmatched. CDR3 length: 15 residues. CDR3 region: CASSIDRGSGNTIYF. CDR3 sequence (DNA): TGTGCCAGCAGCATAGACAGGGGATCTGGAAACACCATATATTTT.

V gene TRBV20-1 combines with J gene TRBJ1-1, with TRBD1 identical over 8 bases. Looked up from germline, CDR1 is DFQATT and CDR2 is SNEGSKA (reference sequence). V was pared by 3 bases and J by 5 bases, with 8 bases of the junction left unmatched. CDR3 size: 14 residues. The CDR3 DNA follows: TGCAGTGCTAGCAGGGGGCAAGGGAGAACTGAAGCTTTCTTT. This codes for CSASRGQGRTEAFF.